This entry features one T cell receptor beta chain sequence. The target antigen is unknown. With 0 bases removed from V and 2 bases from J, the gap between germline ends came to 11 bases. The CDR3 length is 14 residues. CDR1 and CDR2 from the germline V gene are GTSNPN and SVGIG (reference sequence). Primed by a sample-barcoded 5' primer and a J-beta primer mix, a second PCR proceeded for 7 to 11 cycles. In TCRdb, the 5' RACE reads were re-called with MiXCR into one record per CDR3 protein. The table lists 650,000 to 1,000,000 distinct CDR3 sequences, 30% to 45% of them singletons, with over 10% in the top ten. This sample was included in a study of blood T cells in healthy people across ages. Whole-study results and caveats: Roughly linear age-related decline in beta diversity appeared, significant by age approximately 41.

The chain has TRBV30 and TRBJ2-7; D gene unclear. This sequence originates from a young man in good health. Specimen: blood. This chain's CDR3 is CAWSVPDRAYEQYF. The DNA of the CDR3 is TGTGCCTGGAGTGTACCGGACCGAGCCTACGAGCAGTACTTC. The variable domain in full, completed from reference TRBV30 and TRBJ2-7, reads SQTIHQWPATLVQPVGSPLSLECTVEGTSNPNLYWYRQAAGRGLQLLFYSVGIGQISSEVPQNLSASRPQDRQFILSSKKLLLSDSGFYLCAWSVPDRAYEQYFGPGTRLTVT.